This TCR beta chain was found in a study of identical twins (dated by TCRdb to 2016 to 2017). Looking at the study overall: To test whether fetal clonotypes persist, the study used deep sequencing on TCR alpha and beta repertoires from monozygotic twins, unrelated adults of various ages, and cord blood. To rule out contamination, the twin experiments were replicated at different times with different library preparation protocols. What the study reported, not specific to this receptor: In monozygotic twins, out-of-frame TCR alpha sharing was systematically underestimated by recombination models, although the models agreed with sharing between unrelated individuals. Compared with coincidental sharing between unrelated individuals, out-of-frame TCR alpha sequences shared between twins showed an excess of sequences with low generation probability. Abundant cord blood beta clonotypes had fewer insertions, young adult naive repertoires showed a similar but weaker trend, and memory repertoires showed no such trend. Conclusions relied on cross-sectional statistical analysis, since the same donors could not be followed over many years. Zero-insertion analyses could be partly confounded by invariant T cells such as MAIT and iNKT, although diverse VJ usage argued against such confounding for most clonotypes. Excess twin sharing in beta out-of-frame sequences was weaker because fewer shared sequences lowered the signal-to-noise ratio.

The CDR3 holds 17 amino acids from the cysteine to the phenylalanine. Only the CDR3 region is kept as DNA, spanning 51 bases read in frame from base 1. The CDR1 and CDR2 encoded by the germline V gene are SQVTM and ANQGSEA. At the junction V is shortened by 2 bases and J by 7 bases; bases outside the gene matches: 8. In the case of this clonotype: Its recognized antigen is unknown. No base quality information exists; no much larger clone differs at one position.

Library creation used 5' RACE. Sequencing was carried out with an Illumina HiSeq 2000. Template switching introduced a universal primer binding site; the final cDNA contained a unique molecular identifier, enabling accurate counting of TCR cDNA molecules. First-strand cDNA for TCR alpha and beta chains was synthesized from specific primers in the conserved constant-segment region. To control for contamination, every cDNA library was double barcoded, receiving both a SMART-Mk sample barcode and Illumina barcodes. TruSeq adapter sequences, together with Illumina sample barcodes, were added in two successive PCR steps. TCR alpha and beta cDNA libraries were sequenced on the Illumina HiSeq platform with custom primers. As for the authors' bioinformatics: MiGEC processed the raw reads to extract unique molecular identifiers, while MiXCR was used to determine the CDR3 positions. Recombination models were inferred per individual with the repgenHMM and IGoR tools using an EM algorithm. Shared clonotype analysis was performed with the tcR package in R, normalizing sharing by the product of cloneset sizes. To study raw recombination free of thymic and clonal selection effects, out-of-frame nonproductive sequences were analyzed. TCRdb cleaned the public reads at Q25 with fastp, built clones with MiXCR and kept in-frame beta chains. Each entry is one CDR3 protein sequence, shown with its most common DNA and genes. The V and J calls, along with clone size, are taken from TCRdb and not from the paper's own processing. Recorded for this sample are 400,000 to 500,000 distinct CDR3 sequences; approximately 18% of them occurred a single time. 12% of the sample comes from the top ten.

Only healthy Caucasian donors were included. The researchers also sequenced three unrelated adults who were not twins: a male aged 18 to 29, a male aged 50 to 60, and a female aged 50 to 60. Miltenyi CD45RO+ enrichment and human naive T-cell isolation kits were used to isolate memory (CD45RO+) and naive T cells from PBMC. The V and J genes are TRBV29-1 and TRBJ2-2; TRBD2 lines up with 15 middle nucleotides. The sequencing sample was made of naive T cells sorted from blood. The cell subset or site label of this sample denotes: cells isolated with a human naive T-cell isolation kit. The clonotype originates from a man aged 50 to 59 in good health. The CDR3 loop reads CSVEKGLAGGGYGELFF. The sequence in DNA is TGCAGCGTTGAAAAGGGACTAGCGGGAGGAGGGTACGGGGAGCTGTTTTTT.